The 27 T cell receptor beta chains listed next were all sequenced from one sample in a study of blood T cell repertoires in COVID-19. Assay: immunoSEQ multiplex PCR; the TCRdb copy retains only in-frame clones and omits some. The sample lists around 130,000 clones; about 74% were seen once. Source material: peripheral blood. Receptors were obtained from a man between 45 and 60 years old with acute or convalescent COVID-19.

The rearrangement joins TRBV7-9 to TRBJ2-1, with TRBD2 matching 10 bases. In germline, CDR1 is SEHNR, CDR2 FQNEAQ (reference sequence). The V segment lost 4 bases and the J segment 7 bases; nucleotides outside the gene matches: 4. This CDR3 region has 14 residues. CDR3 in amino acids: CASSSGLALNEQFF. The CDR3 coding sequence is TGTGCCAGCAGCTCGGGACTAGCGTTGAATGAGCAGTTCTTC. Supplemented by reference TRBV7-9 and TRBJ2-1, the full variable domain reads DTGVSQNPRHKITKRGQNVTFRCDPISEHNRLYWYRQTLGQGPEFLTYFQNEAQLEKSRLLSDRFSAERPKGSFSTLEIQRTEQGDSAMYLCASSSGLALNEQFFGPGTRLTVL.

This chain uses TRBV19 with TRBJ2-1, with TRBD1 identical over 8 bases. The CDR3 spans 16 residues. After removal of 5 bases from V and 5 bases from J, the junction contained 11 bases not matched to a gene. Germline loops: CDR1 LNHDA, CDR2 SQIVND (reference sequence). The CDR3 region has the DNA TGTGCCAGTAGTCTTCGGACAGGGAGCCTTCACAATGAGCAGTTCTTC. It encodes CASSLRTGSLHNEQFF.

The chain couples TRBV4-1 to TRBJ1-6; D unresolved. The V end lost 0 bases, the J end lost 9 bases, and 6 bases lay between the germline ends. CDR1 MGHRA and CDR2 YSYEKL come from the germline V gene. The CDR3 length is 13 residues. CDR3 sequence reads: CASSQDRGSPLHF. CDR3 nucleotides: TGCGCCAGCAGCCAAGATCGGGGTTCACCCCTCCACTTT.

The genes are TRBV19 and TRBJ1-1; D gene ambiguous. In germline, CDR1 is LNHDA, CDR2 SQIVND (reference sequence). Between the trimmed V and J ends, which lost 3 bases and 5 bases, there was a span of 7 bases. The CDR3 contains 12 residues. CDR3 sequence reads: CASSIGSTEAFF. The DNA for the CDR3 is TGTGCCAGTAGTATTGGCAGTACTGAAGCTTTCTTT.

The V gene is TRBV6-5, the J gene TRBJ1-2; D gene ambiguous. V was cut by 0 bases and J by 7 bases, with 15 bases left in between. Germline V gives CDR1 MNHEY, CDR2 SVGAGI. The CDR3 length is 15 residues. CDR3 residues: CASSYSIGIGGGYTF. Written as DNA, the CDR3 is TGTGCCAGCAGTTACTCGATAGGGATCGGAGGTGGCTACACCTTC.

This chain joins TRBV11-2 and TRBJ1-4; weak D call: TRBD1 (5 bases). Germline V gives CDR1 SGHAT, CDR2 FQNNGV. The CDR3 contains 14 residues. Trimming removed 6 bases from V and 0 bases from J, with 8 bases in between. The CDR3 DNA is TGTGCCAGCAGTACAGGATCAACTAATGAAAAACTGTTTTTT. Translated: CASSTGSTNEKLFF.

This CDR3 reads CASSKGLAGALGTGELFF. The CDR3 nucleotides are TGTGCCAGTAGTAAGGGACTAGCGGGGGCCCTGGGGACCGGGGAGCTGTTTTTT. The chain employs TRBV19 and TRBJ2-2; TRBD2 aligns across 14 bases. The length of the CDR3 is 18 residues. The germline gives CDR1 LNHDA, CDR2 SQIVND (reference sequence). J gave up 5 bases and V 4 bases, and 9 bases lay outside the gene matches.

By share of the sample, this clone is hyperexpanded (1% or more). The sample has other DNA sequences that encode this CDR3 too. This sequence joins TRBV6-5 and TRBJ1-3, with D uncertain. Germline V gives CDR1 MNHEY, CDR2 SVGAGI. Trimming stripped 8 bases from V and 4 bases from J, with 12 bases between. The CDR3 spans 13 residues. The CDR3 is CASRAGAGNTIYF. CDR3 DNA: TGTGCCAGCCGAGCAGGCGCCGGAAACACCATATATTTT.

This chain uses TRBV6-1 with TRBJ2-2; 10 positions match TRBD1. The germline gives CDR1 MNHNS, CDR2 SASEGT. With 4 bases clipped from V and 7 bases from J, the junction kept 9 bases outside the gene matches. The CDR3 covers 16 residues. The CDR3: CASSGWDRGKVGELFF. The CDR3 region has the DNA TGTGCCAGCAGTGGCTGGGACAGGGGAAAAGTCGGGGAGCTGTTTTTT.

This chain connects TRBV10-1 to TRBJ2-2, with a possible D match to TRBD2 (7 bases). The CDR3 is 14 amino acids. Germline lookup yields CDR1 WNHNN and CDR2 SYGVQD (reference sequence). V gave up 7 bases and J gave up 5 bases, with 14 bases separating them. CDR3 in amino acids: CASTGGGGTGELFF. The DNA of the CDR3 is TGCGCCAGCACGGGGGGCGGCGGAACCGGGGAGCTGTTTTTT.

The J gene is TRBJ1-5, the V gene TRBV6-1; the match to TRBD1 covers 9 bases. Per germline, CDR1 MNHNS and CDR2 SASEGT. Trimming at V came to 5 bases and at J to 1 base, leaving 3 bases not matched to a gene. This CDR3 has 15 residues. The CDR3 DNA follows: TGTGCCAGCAGTCTACAGGGGGCGAGCAATCAGCCCCAGCATTTT. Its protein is CASSLQGASNQPQHF.

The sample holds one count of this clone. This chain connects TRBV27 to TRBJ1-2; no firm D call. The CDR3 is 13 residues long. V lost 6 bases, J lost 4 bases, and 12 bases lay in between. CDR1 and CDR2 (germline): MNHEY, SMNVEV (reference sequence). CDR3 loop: CASRPPNAYGYTF. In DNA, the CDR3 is TGTGCCAGCAGACCTCCTAATGCCTATGGCTACACCTTC.

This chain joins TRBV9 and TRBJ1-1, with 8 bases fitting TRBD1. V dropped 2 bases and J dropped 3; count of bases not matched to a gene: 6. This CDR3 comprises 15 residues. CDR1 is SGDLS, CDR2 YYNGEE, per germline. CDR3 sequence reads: CASSVRQGLYTEAFF. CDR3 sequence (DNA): TGTGCCAGCAGCGTCAGACAGGGGCTTTACACTGAAGCTTTCTTT.

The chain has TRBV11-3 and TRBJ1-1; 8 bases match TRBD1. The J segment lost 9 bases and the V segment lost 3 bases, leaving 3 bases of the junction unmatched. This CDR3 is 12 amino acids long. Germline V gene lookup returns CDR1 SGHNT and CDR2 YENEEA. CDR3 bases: TGTGCCAGCAGCTTGGACAGGGCTCAAGCTTTCTTT. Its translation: CASSLDRAQAFF.

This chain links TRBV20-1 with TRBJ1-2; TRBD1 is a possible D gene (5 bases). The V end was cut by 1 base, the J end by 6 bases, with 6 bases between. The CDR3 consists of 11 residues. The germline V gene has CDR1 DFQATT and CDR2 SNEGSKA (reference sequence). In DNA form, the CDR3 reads TGCAGTGCTAGAGTACAGGATGGCTACACCTTC. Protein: CSARVQDGYTF.

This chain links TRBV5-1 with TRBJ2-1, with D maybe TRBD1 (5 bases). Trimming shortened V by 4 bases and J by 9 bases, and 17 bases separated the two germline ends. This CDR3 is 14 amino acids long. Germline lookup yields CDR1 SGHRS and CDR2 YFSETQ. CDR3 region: CASSPRGGISEQFF. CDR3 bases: TGCGCCAGCAGCCCTAGGGGTGGAATCAGTGAGCAGTTCTTC.

The CDR3 is CASSVAPGGAYNSPLHF. The CDR3 DNA reads TGTGCCAGCAGCGTAGCTCCAGGGGGCGCATATAATTCACCCCTCCACTTT. The V gene is TRBV9, the J gene TRBJ1-6, with 8 positions matching TRBD1. CDR3 length: 17 amino acids. CDR1 is SGDLS and CDR2 is YYNGEE in the germline V gene. Trimming at V came to 0 bases and at J to 4 bases, leaving 6 bases not matched to a gene.

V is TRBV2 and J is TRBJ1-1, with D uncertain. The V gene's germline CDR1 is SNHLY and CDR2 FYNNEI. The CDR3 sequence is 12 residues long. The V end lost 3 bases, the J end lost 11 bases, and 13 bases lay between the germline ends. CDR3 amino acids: CASSEREVTAFF. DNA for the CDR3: TGTGCCAGCAGTGAGAGGGAGGTGACGGCTTTCTTT.

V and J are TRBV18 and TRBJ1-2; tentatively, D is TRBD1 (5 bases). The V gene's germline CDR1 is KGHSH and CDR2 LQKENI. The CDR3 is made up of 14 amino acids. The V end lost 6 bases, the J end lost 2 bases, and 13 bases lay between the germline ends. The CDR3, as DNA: TGTGCCAGCTCTGGGCAGGGAGGCAACTATGGCTACACCTTC. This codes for CASSGQGGNYGYTF.

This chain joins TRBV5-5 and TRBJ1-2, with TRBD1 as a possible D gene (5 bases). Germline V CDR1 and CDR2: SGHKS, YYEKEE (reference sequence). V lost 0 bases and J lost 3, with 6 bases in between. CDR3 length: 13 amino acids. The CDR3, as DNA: TGTGCCAGCAGCTTGGCGACAGACTATGGCTACACCTTC. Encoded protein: CASSLATDYGYTF.

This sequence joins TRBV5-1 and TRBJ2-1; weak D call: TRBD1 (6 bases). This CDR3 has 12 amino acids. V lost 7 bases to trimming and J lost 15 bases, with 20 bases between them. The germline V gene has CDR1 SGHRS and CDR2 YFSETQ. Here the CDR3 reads CASGSNRADPFF. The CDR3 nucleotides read TGCGCCAGCGGATCGAACAGGGCGGATCCGTTCTTC.

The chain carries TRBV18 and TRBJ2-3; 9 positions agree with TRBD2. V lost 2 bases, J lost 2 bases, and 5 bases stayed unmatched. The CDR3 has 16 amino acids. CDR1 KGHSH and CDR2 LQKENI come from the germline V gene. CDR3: CASSPRLAGSTDTQYF. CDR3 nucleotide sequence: TGTGCCAGCTCACCAAGGCTAGCGGGGTCCACAGATACGCAGTATTTT.

In nucleotides, the CDR3 is TGTGCCAGTAGAACGGGACAGGGGACGAATCAGCCCCAGCATTTT. It specifies CASRTGQGTNQPQHF. The chain carries TRBV19 and TRBJ1-5; TRBD1 matches 10 bases. This CDR3 is built from 15 residues. Germline trimming cut 6 bases from V and 4 bases from J; bases unmatched to any gene: 6. Germline CDR1 LNHDA, CDR2 SQIVND (reference sequence).

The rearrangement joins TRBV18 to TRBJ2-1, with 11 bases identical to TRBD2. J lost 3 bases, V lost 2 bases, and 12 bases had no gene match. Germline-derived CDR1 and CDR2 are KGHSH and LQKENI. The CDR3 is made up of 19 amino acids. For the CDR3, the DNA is TGTGCCAGCTCACCAGGGAGTACTAGCGGGGGTTTCGACTACAATGAGCAGTTCTTC. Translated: CASSPGSTSGGFDYNEQFF.

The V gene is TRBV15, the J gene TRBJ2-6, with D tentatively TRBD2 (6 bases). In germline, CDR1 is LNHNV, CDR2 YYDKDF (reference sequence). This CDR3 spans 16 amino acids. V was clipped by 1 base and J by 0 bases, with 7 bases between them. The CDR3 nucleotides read TGTGCCACCAGCAGAGGGGACTCCTCTGGGGCCAACGTCCTGACTTTC. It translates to CATSRGDSSGANVLTF.

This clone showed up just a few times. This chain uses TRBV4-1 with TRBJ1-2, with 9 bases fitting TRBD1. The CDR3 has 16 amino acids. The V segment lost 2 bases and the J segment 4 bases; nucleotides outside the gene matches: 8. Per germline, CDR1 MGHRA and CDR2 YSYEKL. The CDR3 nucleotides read TGCGCCAGCAGCCAAAGTCGGGACAGGGAGGTCTATGGCTACACCTTC. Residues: CASSQSRDREVYGYTF.

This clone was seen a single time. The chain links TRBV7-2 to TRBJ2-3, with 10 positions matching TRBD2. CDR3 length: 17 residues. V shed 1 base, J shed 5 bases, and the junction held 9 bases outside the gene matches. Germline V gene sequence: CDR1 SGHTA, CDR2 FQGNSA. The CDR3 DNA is TGTGCCAGCAGCTTAGATCCAGCGGGGGGGATTCGAGATACGCAGTATTTT. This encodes CASSLDPAGGIRDTQYF.